This is a list of T cell receptor beta chains from one sample in a study of cytomegalovirus exposure and HLA in healthy donors. Assay used: immunoSEQ multiplex PCR; TCRdb lists only in-frame clones, some missing. The table records 95,000 to 150,000 clones, around 74% of them present only once. Sequences were obtained from PBMCs. Receptor source: a man in his sixties in good health and CMV-seropositive. The CDR3 runs from the conserved cysteine through the conserved F or W. Each record gives: V gene, J gene, CDR3 protein.

v_gene: TRBV25-1
j_gene: TRBJ2-2
CDR3aa: CASSSRDGELFF

v_gene: TRBV4-1
j_gene: TRBJ1-1
CDR3aa: CASSPKLPGGAVVNTEAFF

v_gene: TRBV11-2
j_gene: TRBJ1-2
CDR3aa: CASRGPGAGYTF

v_gene: TRBV21-1
j_gene: TRBJ2-1
CDR3aa: CARSPLGSSYNEQFF

v_gene: TRBV6-4
j_gene: TRBJ1-6
CDR3aa: CASSKTGGGSPLHF

v_gene: TRBV19
j_gene: TRBJ2-1
CDR3aa: CASSIGPSGRSDEQFF

v_gene: TRBV6-5
j_gene: TRBJ1-1
CDR3aa: CASRKNGGGHTEAFF

v_gene: TRBV5-6
j_gene: TRBJ1-1
CDR3aa: CASSLVGTGWSTEAFF

v_gene: TRBV7-2
j_gene: TRBJ1-1
CDR3aa: CASSLRHSGTEAFF

v_gene: TRBV18
j_gene: TRBJ1-2
CDR3aa: CASSPQGQVNYGYTF

v_gene: TRBV21-1
j_gene: TRBJ1-1
CDR3aa: CASSKGQGPVTEAFF

v_gene: TRBV2
j_gene: TRBJ2-7
CDR3aa: CASSTQGAMDYEQYF

v_gene: TRBV30
j_gene: TRBJ1-6
CDR3aa: CACGRRDNNSPLHF

v_gene: TRBV28
j_gene: TRBJ1-1
CDR3aa: CASSQPGRMNTEAFF

v_gene: TRBV11-2
j_gene: TRBJ1-6
CDR3aa: CASSLASTNSPLHF

v_gene: TRBV6-1
j_gene: TRBJ1-1
CDR3aa: CASRLRQGMNTEAFF

v_gene: TRBV10-3
j_gene: TRBJ2-7
CDR3aa: CAISEPGQGAPYEQYF

v_gene: TRBV2
j_gene: TRBJ1-1
CDR3aa: CASSIQGYTEAFF

v_gene: TRBV2
j_gene: TRBJ1-3
CDR3aa: CASSAADSKSGNTIYF

v_gene: TRBV5-5
j_gene: TRBJ1-4
CDR3aa: CASSSRTGLGEKLFF

v_gene: TRBV10-3
j_gene: TRBJ1-1
CDR3aa: CATGTGGWNTEAFF

v_gene: TRBV5-8
j_gene: TRBJ2-3
CDR3aa: CASLKPTDTQYF

v_gene: TRBV25-1
j_gene: TRBJ2-3
CDR3aa: CASSESGREGSTDTQYF

v_gene: TRBV4-2
j_gene: TRBJ2-5
CDR3aa: CASSRGLAGVETQYF

v_gene: TRBV5-1
j_gene: TRBJ1-1
CDR3aa: CASSEGQAVAQAFF

v_gene: TRBV6-1
j_gene: TRBJ2-7
CDR3aa: CASSAGGYSYEQYF